The 22 T cell receptor beta chains listed next were all sequenced from one sample in a study of human thymus T cells. Thymic tissue was derived from resections collected during corrective heart surgery. Measured with immunoSEQ multiplex PCR; TCRdb has only the in-frame clones, and not every one. Among around 120,000 clones listed, around 95% were seen once. Sequenced: thymus tissue. The receptor set was obtained from a boy less than two years old with a congenital heart defect but otherwise immunologically healthy.

As to this clone: Other DNA sequences in this sample translate to the same CDR3. The V gene is TRBV7-2, the J gene TRBJ2-7; 8 bases match TRBD2. This CDR3 is 15 amino acids long. V lost 0 bases to trimming and J lost 0 bases; unmatched junction nucleotides: 1. CDR1 is SGHTA and CDR2 is FQGNSA in the germline V gene. The DNA for the CDR3 is TGTGCCAGCAGCTTAGCCAGCGGGGGCTCCTACGAGCAGTACTTC. Translation: CASSLASGGSYEQYF. Full variable domain (missing parts from reference TRBV7-2 and TRBJ2-7): GAGVSQSPSNKVTEKGKDVELRCDPISGHTALYWYRQSLGQGLEFLIYFQGNSAPDKSGLPSDRFSAERTGGSVSTLTIQRTQQEDSAVYLCASSLASGGSYEQYFGPGTRLTVT.

V and J are TRBV7-4 and TRBJ2-2; 9 bases are a match to TRBD1. J gave up 1 base and V 7 bases, and 7 bases lay outside the gene matches. Per the germline V gene, CDR1 is SGHVT and CDR2 is SQSDAQ. The CDR3 is 16 amino acids. In nucleotides, the CDR3 is TGTGCCAGCACCCGCCTGGGACAGGGGAACACCGGGGAGCTGTTTTTT. Translated, it gives CASTRLGQGNTGELFF.

This chain uses TRBV14 with TRBJ2-1; D remains ambiguous. This CDR3 spans 15 amino acids. Germline V gene lookup returns CDR1 SGHDN and CDR2 FVKESK. V was pared by 5 bases and J by 1 base, with 12 bases between. CDR3: CASSERFFSYNEQFF. CDR3 nucleotide sequence: TGTGCCAGCAGCGAACGGTTTTTTTCCTACAATGAGCAGTTCTTC.

This rearrangement joins TRBV12-5 to TRBJ1-4, with D uncertain. V was pared by 4 bases and J by 8 bases, with 20 bases between. Germline V CDR1 and CDR2: LGHNT, FRNRAP. The CDR3 loop spans 16 amino acids. This CDR3 reads CASGSLTHGVWEKLFF. The CDR3 coding sequence is TGTGCTAGTGGTTCTCTCACTCACGGAGTTTGGGAAAAACTGTTTTTT.

The chain employs TRBV27 and TRBJ2-4; D is perhaps TRBD2 (5 bases). V was clipped by 5 bases and J by 3 bases, with 17 bases between them. The germline V gene encodes CDR1 MNHEY and CDR2 SMNVEV (reference sequence). The CDR3 totals 16 residues. CDR3 sequence: CASSHTGLEGKNIQYF. CDR3 DNA sequence: TGTGCCAGCAGTCACACTGGCTTAGAGGGCAAAAACATTCAGTACTTC.

The J gene is TRBJ1-2, the V gene TRBV30; 9 positions match TRBD1. Germline values: CDR1 GTSNPN, CDR2 SVGIG (reference sequence). The CDR3 is made up of 13 amino acids. The V gene end was trimmed by 3 bases and the J gene end by 6 bases; junction bases not matched to a gene: 5. The CDR3 nucleotides read TGTGCCTGGAGCTCTACAGGGGGCCATGGCTACACCTTC. It encodes CAWSSTGGHGYTF.

V is TRBV6-5 and J is TRBJ1-2, with 11 bases identical to TRBD1. V dropped 5 bases and J dropped 8; count of bases not matched to a gene: 7. CDR3 length: 14 residues. Germline values: CDR1 MNHEY, CDR2 SVGAGI. The CDR3 nucleotides read TGTGCCAGCAGTCGCGGACAGGGGGCGCAGGGCTACACCTTC. Translating it yields CASSRGQGAQGYTF.

This rearrangement joins TRBV5-1 to TRBJ2-3, with a possible D match to TRBD2 (5 bases). There are 14 residues in the CDR3. Germline V CDR1 and CDR2: SGHRS, YFSETQ. V gave up 0 bases and J gave up 1 base, with 6 bases separating them. The CDR3 DNA reads as TGCGCCAGCAGCTTGGAAGCGGGCACAGATACGCAGTATTTT. The encoded protein is CASSLEAGTDTQYF.

The chain links TRBV5-6 to TRBJ1-2; maybe TRBD1 (5 bases). This CDR3 has 17 amino acids. Germline CDR1 reads SGHDT; CDR2 reads YYEEEE. With 5 bases removed from V and 5 bases from J, the gap between germline ends came to 25 bases. In DNA form, the CDR3 reads TGTGCCAGCAGTTTGCTCCATCCGGGACCCATAATGTATGGCTACACCTTC. This gives the protein CASSLLHPGPIMYGYTF.

This CDR3 reads CASSEGGQGNTIYF. The DNA of the CDR3 is TGTGCCAGCAGTGAAGGGGGACAGGGAAACACCATATATTTT. V and J are TRBV6-1 and TRBJ1-3; 7 bases fit TRBD1. V lost 1 base, J lost 4 bases, and 1 base stayed unmatched. The CDR3 covers 14 residues. From germline, CDR1 is MNHNS and CDR2 SASEGT.

The chain couples TRBV18 to TRBJ2-6, with 10 bases aligning to TRBD2. Germline V lookup: CDR1 KGHSH, CDR2 LQKENI. V dropped 5 bases and J dropped 0; count of bases not matched to a gene: 10. CDR3 size: 19 residues. The CDR3 protein is CASSAPLAGALSGANVLTF. CDR3 in DNA: TGTGCCAGCTCAGCCCCTCTAGCGGGGGCCCTCTCTGGGGCCAACGTCCTGACTTTC.

This chain joins TRBV27 and TRBJ2-1; TRBD2 matches at 10 bases. CDR1 is MNHEY, CDR2 SMNVEV, per germline (reference sequence). The CDR3 extends over 14 amino acids. J lost 4 bases, V lost 5 bases, and 2 bases had no gene match. CDR3 loop: CASSRTSGYNEQFF. The CDR3 DNA follows: TGTGCCAGCAGTCGGACTAGCGGATACAATGAGCAGTTCTTC.

This CDR3 reads CASSLRLGAPYEQYF. In nucleotides, the CDR3 is TGTGCCAGCAGTTTACGGTTGGGGGCTCCCTACGAGCAGTACTTC. This chain connects TRBV27 to TRBJ2-7, with TRBD1 as a possible D gene (6 bases). Germline CDR1 is MNHEY and CDR2 is SMNVEV (reference sequence). V dropped 2 bases and J dropped 2 bases, with 13 bases sitting between them. The CDR3 runs 15 residues.

CDR3 sequence: CASSLGDRSYEQYF. The CDR3 bases are TGTGCCAGCAGTTTGGGGGACCGGTCCTACGAGCAGTACTTC. The chain carries TRBV27 and TRBJ2-7; D may match TRBD1 or TRBD2 (5 bases each). The CDR3 length is 14 residues. Trimming left V 3 bases short and J 1 base short, with 10 bases between. Germline CDR1 MNHEY, CDR2 SMNVEV (reference sequence).

The V gene is TRBV5-5, the J gene TRBJ1-2, with 9 positions matching TRBD1. The V segment lost 2 bases and the J segment 4 bases; nucleotides outside the gene matches: 15. CDR3 length: 18 residues. The germline V gene encodes CDR1 SGHKS and CDR2 YYEKEE (reference sequence). The CDR3 is CASSFRPGQGKFPYGYTF. The CDR3 DNA reads TGTGCCAGCAGCTTTAGGCCGGGACAGGGTAAATTCCCCTATGGCTACACCTTC.

This chain connects TRBV30 to TRBJ1-6; 8 nucleotides match TRBD1. The V and J ends lost 3 bases and 6 bases, in that order; junction bases with no gene match: 10. CDR1 GTSNPN and CDR2 SVGIG come from the germline V gene (reference sequence). The CDR3 is 16 amino acids. CDR3 sequence (DNA): TGTGCCTGGAGAGTGGTCAGGGGGCACCCTAATTCACCCCTCCACTTT. Translated: CAWRVVRGHPNSPLHF.

The V gene is TRBV5-1, the J gene TRBJ2-2; D possibly corresponds to TRBD1 (6 bases). This CDR3 comprises 14 residues. Germline loops: CDR1 SGHRS, CDR2 YFSETQ. V was trimmed by 9 bases and J by 4 bases, leaving 16 bases between them. The CDR3 DNA reads as TGCGCCACTACCCCGGGACACGTCACCGGGGAGCTGTTTTTT. Translated, it gives CATTPGHVTGELFF.

This sequence joins TRBV10-3 and TRBJ2-5, with D possibly being TRBD1 (6 bases). CDR1 is ENHRY and CDR2 is SYGVKD in the germline V gene. V lost 3 bases, J lost 3 bases, and 8 bases lay in between. The length of the CDR3 is 13 residues. The DNA of the CDR3 is TGTGCCATCAGTGACACAGGGAAAGAGACCCAGTACTTC. Translating gives CAISDTGKETQYF.

The chain has TRBV29-1 and TRBJ1-5; TRBD1 agrees at 9 bases. V gave up 6 bases and J gave up 6 bases; unmatched junction bases: 6. Germline V CDR1 and CDR2: SQVTM, ANQGSEA. This CDR3 is built from 13 residues. The DNA of the CDR3 is TGCAGCGTCGGGACAGGGCGGGGTCAGCCCCAGCATTTT. It specifies CSVGTGRGQPQHF.

This chain links TRBV14 with TRBJ2-7; no definite D call. The CDR3 extends over 19 amino acids. The germline gives CDR1 SGHDN, CDR2 FVKESK. Trimming shortened V by 1 base and J by 3 bases, and 25 bases separated the two germline ends. The CDR3 loop is CASSQVQVGPGDVFYEQYF. The CDR3 region has the DNA TGTGCCAGCAGCCAAGTTCAGGTTGGCCCCGGTGATGTGTTCTACGAGCAGTACTTC.

The gene calls are TRBV7-9 and TRBJ2-1, with TRBD2 matching over 15 bases. CDR1 is SEHNR, CDR2 FQNEAQ, per germline (reference sequence). V lost 5 bases to trimming and J lost 9 bases; unmatched junction nucleotides: 8. This CDR3 is 16 amino acids long. The CDR3 protein is CASSPRTSGGVGEQFF. CDR3 DNA: TGTGCCAGCAGCCCCAGGACTAGCGGGGGGGTTGGTGAGCAGTTCTTC.

The rearrangement uses TRBV4-1 and TRBJ2-3; no firm D call. This CDR3 contains 15 residues. The germline V and J ends were trimmed by 0 bases and 2 bases, with 9 bases remaining between them. CDR1 and CDR2 (germline): MGHRA, YSYEKL. CDR3 sequence reads: CASSQDTSHTDTQYF. The CDR3 region has the DNA TGCGCCAGCAGCCAAGATACCTCGCACACAGATACGCAGTATTTT.